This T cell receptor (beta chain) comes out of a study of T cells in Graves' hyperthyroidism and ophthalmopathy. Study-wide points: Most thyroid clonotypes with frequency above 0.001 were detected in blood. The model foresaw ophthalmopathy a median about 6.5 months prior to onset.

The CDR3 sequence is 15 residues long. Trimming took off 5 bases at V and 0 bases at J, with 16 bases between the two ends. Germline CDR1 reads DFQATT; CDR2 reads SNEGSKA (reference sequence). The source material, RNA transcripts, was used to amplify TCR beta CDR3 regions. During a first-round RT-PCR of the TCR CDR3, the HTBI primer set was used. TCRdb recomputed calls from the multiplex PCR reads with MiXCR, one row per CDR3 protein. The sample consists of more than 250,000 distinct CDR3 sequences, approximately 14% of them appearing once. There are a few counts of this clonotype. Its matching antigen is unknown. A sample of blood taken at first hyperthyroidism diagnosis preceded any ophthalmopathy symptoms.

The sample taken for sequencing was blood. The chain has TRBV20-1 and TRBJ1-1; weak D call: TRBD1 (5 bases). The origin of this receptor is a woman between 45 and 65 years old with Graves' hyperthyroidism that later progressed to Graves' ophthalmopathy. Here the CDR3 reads CSAPLSGLLNTEAFF. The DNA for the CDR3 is TGCAGTGCTCCTCTCTCGGGGCTCCTGAACACTGAAGCTTTCTTT.